This entry concerns a single TCR beta chain. The antigen is undetermined. The CDR3 runs to 16 residues. Trimming pared 3 bases from V and 1 base from J, leaving 13 bases between. The V gene's germline CDR1 is MDHEN and CDR2 SYDVKM. The data belong to a study of OX40 agonist ivuxolimab in advanced cancers. Study results and limitations: By week 6 at 0.1 to 3.0 mg/kg, blood CD4+ and CD8+ T cells had expanded clonally. On average, CD8+ T cells had more expanded clones than CD4+. Certain nonresponders additionally had low normalized T-cell clonal expansion.

Patients were ineligible given autoimmune disease history or systemic immunosuppression. The data were produced by immunoSEQ multiplex PCR, yet TCRdb's version contains in-frame clones alone and is incomplete. Found here are 95,000 to 150,000 clones, over 85% of them singletons; the top ten hold more than 0.15%. The chain links TRBV28 to TRBJ2-4; D unclear. Sample: CD4+ or CD8+ T cells sorted from blood, taken in a trial of the OX40 agonist ivuxolimab. The source is an adult with an advanced solid tumor such as melanoma, head and neck, liver or kidney cancer. This CDR3 is CASSLGYRMAKNIQYF. CDR3 DNA sequence: TGTGCCAGCAGTTTGGGCTACCGGATGGCCAAAAACATTCAGTACTTC.